Each of the 18 T cell receptor beta chains below was sequenced from the same sample in a study of shared clonotypes between healthy human individuals. Profiling relied on immunoSEQ multiplex PCR, and the TCRdb table lists in-frame clones only, not all of them. This sample has 2 million to 2.5 million clones; approximately 93% occur once, and the top ten carry 0.35% to 0.45%. Material for sequencing was naive CD4+ T cells from PBMCs. Subset here: CD45RA+ positively selected. These receptors were obtained from a man aged 18 to 30 in good health. Some clones in this sample may be carry-over from other donors' samples.

The V gene is TRBV19, the J gene TRBJ2-5; possibly TRBD1 or TRBD2 for D (5 bases each). This CDR3 is built from 15 residues. Between the trimmed V and J ends, which lost 5 bases and 3 bases, there was a span of 16 bases. Germline CDR1 LNHDA, CDR2 SQIVND (reference sequence). Written as DNA, the CDR3 is TGTGCCAGTAGTGTACCCGGGGCTGGAAAAGAGACCCAGTACTTC. It codes for CASSVPGAGKETQYF.

V gene TRBV15 combines with J gene TRBJ2-1, with TRBD2 matching over 8 bases. Germline assignment: CDR1 LNHNV and CDR2 YYDKDF (reference sequence). The CDR3 covers 18 residues. The V segment lost 1 base and the J segment 2 bases; nucleotides outside the gene matches: 10. The CDR3 region has the DNA TGTGCCACCAGCAGAGGTATCACAGCGGGGGCCGCCTACAATGAGCAGTTCTTC. This encodes CATSRGITAGAAYNEQFF.

The chain recombines TRBV11-3 with TRBJ2-7; 7 bases line up with TRBD2. The CDR3 is 13 amino acids. Germline V gene lookup returns CDR1 SGHNT and CDR2 YENEEA. Trimming at V came to 3 bases and at J to 7 bases, leaving 6 bases not matched to a gene. The CDR3 DNA is TGTGCCAGCAGCTTTACAGCGGGGATGGAGCAGTACTTC. This gives the protein CASSFTAGMEQYF. Filled out from reference TRBV11-3 and TRBJ2-7, the complete variable domain reads EAGVVQSPRYKIIEKKQPVAFWCNPISGHNTLYWYLQNLGQGPELLIRYENEEAVDDSQLPKDRFSAERLKGVDSTLKIQPAELGDSAVYLCASSFTAGMEQYFGPGTRLTVT.

This clone appeared a single time. The chain joins TRBV25-1 to TRBJ2-5; the D is unclear. Per the germline V gene, CDR1 is MGHDK and CDR2 is SYGVNS. V gave up 1 base and J gave up 4 bases, with 13 bases separating them. The length of the CDR3 is 15 residues. CDR3 sequence: CASSELGQLIETQYF. CDR3 nucleotides: TGTGCCAGCAGTGAATTAGGGCAGCTAATAGAGACCCAGTACTTC.

V and J are TRBV5-8 and TRBJ2-3; D is unclear. Germline V gene lookup returns CDR1 SGHTS and CDR2 YDEGEE. Trimming took 0 bases from V and 5 from J, leaving 10 bases between them. The length of the CDR3 is 14 residues. CDR3 protein: CASSLAGWLDTQYF. The CDR3 DNA follows: TGTGCCAGCAGCTTGGCCGGCTGGCTAGATACGCAGTATTTT.

This sequence joins TRBV10-3 and TRBJ2-7, with 13 positions matching TRBD2. The CDR3 runs to 15 residues. CDR1 ENHRY and CDR2 SYGVKD come from the germline V gene. J lost 7 bases, V lost 0 bases, and 3 bases had no gene match. The CDR3 spells CAISESKGLAGEQYF. The DNA of the CDR3 is TGTGCCATCAGTGAGTCGAAGGGACTAGCGGGGGAGCAGTACTTC.

The chain carries TRBV13 and TRBJ2-1; maybe TRBD1 (5 bases). Germline V gene sequence: CDR1 PRHDT, CDR2 FYEKMQ (reference sequence). The V gene lost 2 bases and the J gene lost 5 bases, with 16 bases spanning the gap. There are 16 residues in the CDR3. The CDR3 nucleotides read TGTGCCAGCAGCTTACCGTGGCAGGGTCCCGACAATGAGCAGTTCTTC. It specifies CASSLPWQGPDNEQFF.

This chain uses TRBV19 with TRBJ2-3; the D is unclear. The CDR3 totals 13 residues. Per germline, CDR1 LNHDA and CDR2 SQIVND (reference sequence). The V and J ends lost 5 bases and 3 bases respectively, with 9 bases between them. The CDR3 region is CASSPALTDTQYF. The CDR3 nucleotides are TGTGCCAGTAGTCCGGCCTTAACAGATACGCAGTATTTT.

V and J are TRBV29-1 and TRBJ1-1; D remains unclear. V lost 7 bases, J lost 1 base, and 13 bases lay in between. The CDR3 length is 13 residues. CDR1 and CDR2 (germline): SQVTM, ANQGSEA. CDR3 DNA: TGCAGCGGAGCCACAAGATCGAACACTGAAGCTTTCTTT. This encodes CSGATRSNTEAFF.

The chain uses TRBV27 and TRBJ1-5; no clear D. This CDR3 is 14 amino acids long. In germline, CDR1 is MNHEY, CDR2 SMNVEV (reference sequence). Deletions cut 2 bases from V and 4 bases from J, with 9 bases between. This chain's CDR3 is CASSLNPLNQPQHF. The CDR3 bases are TGTGCCAGCAGTTTAAACCCCCTGAATCAGCCCCAGCATTTT.

The J gene is TRBJ2-5, the V gene TRBV28; 8 bases line up with TRBD1. Germline V gene lookup returns CDR1 MDHEN and CDR2 SYDVKM. The CDR3 is 15 residues long. The V gene end was trimmed by 3 bases and the J gene end by 0 bases; junction bases not matched to a gene: 3. CDR3 bases: TGTGCCAGCAGTTTGTCGACAGGGGACCAAGAGACCCAGTACTTC. Translating gives CASSLSTGDQETQYF.

This chain links TRBV19 with TRBJ1-2; no clear D. The CDR3 is 16 residues long. Deletions cut 1 base from V and 4 bases from J, with 16 bases between. Germline V lookup: CDR1 LNHDA, CDR2 SQIVND (reference sequence). The CDR3 is CASSIVRITQIYGYTF. DNA for the CDR3: TGTGCCAGTAGTATAGTAAGGATAACGCAAATCTATGGCTACACCTTC. The full variable domain, in which reference TRBV19 and TRBJ1-2 provide the parts outside the CDR3, is DGGITQSPKYLFRKEGQNVTLSCEQNLNHDAMYWYRQDPGQGLRLIYYSQIVNDFQKGDIAEGYSVSREKKESFPLTVTSAQKNPTAFYLCASSIVRITQIYGYTFGSGTRLTVV.

This rearrangement joins TRBV5-1 to TRBJ1-2; D is uncertain. Germline V gene lookup returns CDR1 SGHRS and CDR2 YFSETQ. V lost 4 bases and J 1 base, leaving 11 bases between the germline ends. This CDR3 is 14 amino acids long. DNA of the CDR3: TGCGCCAGCAGCCTGCAGGAGTATAACTATGGCTACACCTTC. The encoded protein is CASSLQEYNYGYTF.

The CDR3 region is CASSIDRAGDTQYF. In DNA form, the CDR3 reads TGTGCCAGTAGTATAGACCGTGCGGGAGATACGCAGTATTTT. The rearrangement joins TRBV19 to TRBJ2-3; maybe TRBD2 (5 bases). The germline V and J ends were trimmed by 0 bases and 5 bases, with 9 bases remaining between them. Germline V gives CDR1 LNHDA, CDR2 SQIVND (reference sequence). CDR3 length equals 14 residues.

The CDR3 spells CAIPRKGTGIYEQYF. The CDR3 coding sequence is TGTGCCATCCCCCGAAAAGGGACAGGGATCTACGAGCAGTACTTC. The chain couples TRBV10-3 to TRBJ2-7; 9 positions agree with TRBD1. This CDR3 comprises 15 residues. Per the germline V gene, CDR1 is ENHRY and CDR2 is SYGVKD. V was pared by 8 bases and J by 3 bases, with 11 bases of the junction left unmatched.

J is TRBJ1-5 and V is TRBV7-3; no clear D. V was pared by 0 bases and J by 7 bases, with 7 bases between. Per the germline V gene, CDR1 is SGHTA and CDR2 is FQGTGA. The CDR3 extends over 13 amino acids. CDR3 residues: CASSLTREQPQHF. In DNA, the CDR3 is TGTGCCAGCAGCTTAACGAGGGAACAGCCCCAGCATTTT.

Notes on this clone: Distinct nucleotide sequences in the sample also encode this CDR3. The CDR3: CASSRYSNQPQHF. The CDR3 bases are TGTGCCAGCAGTAGGTATAGCAATCAGCCCCAGCATTTT. The chain combines TRBV28 with TRBJ1-5, with D unresolved. V shed 5 bases and J shed 0 bases, with 5 bases lying between them. Germline values: CDR1 MDHEN, CDR2 SYDVKM. The CDR3 is 13 residues long.

The rearrangement links TRBV5-1 to TRBJ2-1, with 11 bases fitting TRBD2. The CDR3 is made up of 17 amino acids. Looked up from germline, CDR1 is SGHRS and CDR2 is YFSETQ. V gave up 3 bases and J gave up 10 bases; unmatched junction bases: 15. This CDR3 is CASSSSAGTSGAREQFF. The CDR3 coding sequence is TGCGCCAGCAGCTCTTCCGCCGGGACTAGCGGTGCCCGGGAGCAGTTCTTC.